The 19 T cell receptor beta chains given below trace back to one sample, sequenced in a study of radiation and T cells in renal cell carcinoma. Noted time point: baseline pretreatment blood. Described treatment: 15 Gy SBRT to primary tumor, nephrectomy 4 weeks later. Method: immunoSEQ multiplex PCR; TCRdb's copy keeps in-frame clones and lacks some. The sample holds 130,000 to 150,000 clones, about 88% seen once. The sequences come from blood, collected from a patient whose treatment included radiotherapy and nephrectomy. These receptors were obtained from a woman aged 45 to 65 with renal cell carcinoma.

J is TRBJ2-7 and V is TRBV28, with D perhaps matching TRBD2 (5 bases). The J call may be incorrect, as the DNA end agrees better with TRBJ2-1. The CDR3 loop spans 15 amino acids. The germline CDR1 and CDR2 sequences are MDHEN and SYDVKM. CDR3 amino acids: CASSLPWTLGGEQFF. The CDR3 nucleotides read TGTGCCAGCAGTTTACCGTGGACTTTAGGAGGTGAGCAGTTCTTC.

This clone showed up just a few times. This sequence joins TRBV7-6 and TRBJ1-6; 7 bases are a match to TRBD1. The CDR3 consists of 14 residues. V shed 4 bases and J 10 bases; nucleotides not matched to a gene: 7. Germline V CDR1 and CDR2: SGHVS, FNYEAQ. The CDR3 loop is CASSSRRQGSPLHF. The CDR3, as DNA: TGTGCCAGCAGCTCCCGCAGACAGGGATCACCCCTCCACTTT.

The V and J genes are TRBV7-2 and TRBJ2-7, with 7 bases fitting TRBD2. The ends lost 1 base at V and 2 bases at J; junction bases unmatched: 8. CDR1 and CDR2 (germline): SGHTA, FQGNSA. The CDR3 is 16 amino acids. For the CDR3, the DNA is TGTGCCAGCAGCTTAGTTTCACAGCGGGGCCCCTACGAGCAGTACTTC. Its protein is CASSLVSQRGPYEQYF.

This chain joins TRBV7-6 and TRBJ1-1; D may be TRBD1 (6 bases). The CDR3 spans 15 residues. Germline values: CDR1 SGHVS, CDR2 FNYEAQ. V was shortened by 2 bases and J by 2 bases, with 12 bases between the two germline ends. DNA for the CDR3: TGTGCCAGCAGCTTACGGACAGAGAGAAACACTGAAGCTTTCTTT. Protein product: CASSLRTERNTEAFF.

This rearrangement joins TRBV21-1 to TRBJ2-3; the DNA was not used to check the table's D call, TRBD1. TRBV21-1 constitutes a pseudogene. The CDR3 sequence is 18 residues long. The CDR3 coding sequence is TGTGCCAGCACCAAATCCGGACAGGCCTGCTCTAGCACAGATACGCAGTATTTT. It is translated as CASTKSGQACSSTDTQYF.

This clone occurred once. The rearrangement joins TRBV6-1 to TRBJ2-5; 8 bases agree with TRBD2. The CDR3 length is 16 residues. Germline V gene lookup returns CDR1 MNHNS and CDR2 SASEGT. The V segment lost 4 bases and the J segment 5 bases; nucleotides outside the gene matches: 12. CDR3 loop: CASSANGGAVGETQYF. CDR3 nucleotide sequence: TGTGCCAGCAGTGCTAACGGGGGGGCTGTCGGGGAGACCCAGTACTTC.

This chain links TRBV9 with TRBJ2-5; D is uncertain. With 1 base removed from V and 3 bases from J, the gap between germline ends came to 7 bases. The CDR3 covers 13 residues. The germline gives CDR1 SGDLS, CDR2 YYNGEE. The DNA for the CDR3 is TGTGCCAGCAGCGTATCTATAGAAGAGACCCAGTACTTC. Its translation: CASSVSIEETQYF.

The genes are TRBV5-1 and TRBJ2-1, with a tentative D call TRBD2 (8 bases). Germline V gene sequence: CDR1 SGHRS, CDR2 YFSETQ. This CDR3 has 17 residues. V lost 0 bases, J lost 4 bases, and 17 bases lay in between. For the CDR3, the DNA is TGCGCCAGCAGCTTGGCGGGAGGGACAGACCCTTACAATGAGCAGTTCTTC. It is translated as CASSLAGGTDPYNEQFF.

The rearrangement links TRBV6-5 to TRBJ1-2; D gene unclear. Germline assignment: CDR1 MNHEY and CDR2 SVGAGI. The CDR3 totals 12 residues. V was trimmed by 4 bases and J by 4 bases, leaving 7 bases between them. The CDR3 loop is CASSSWGYGYTF. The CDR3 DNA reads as TGTGCCAGCAGTTCGTGGGGCTATGGCTACACCTTC.

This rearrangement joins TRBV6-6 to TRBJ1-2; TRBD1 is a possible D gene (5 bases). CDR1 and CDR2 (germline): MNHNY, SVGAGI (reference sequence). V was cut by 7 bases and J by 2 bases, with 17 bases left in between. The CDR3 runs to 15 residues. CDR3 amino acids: CASIPIWGVNYGYTF. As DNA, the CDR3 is TGTGCCAGCATCCCAATATGGGGGGTGAACTATGGCTACACCTTC.

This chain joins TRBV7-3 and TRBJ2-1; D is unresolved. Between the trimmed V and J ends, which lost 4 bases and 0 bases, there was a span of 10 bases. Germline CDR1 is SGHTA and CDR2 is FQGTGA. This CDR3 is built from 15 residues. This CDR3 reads CASSSTPSSYNEQFF. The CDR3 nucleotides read TGTGCCAGCAGCTCGACCCCTAGCTCCTACAATGAGCAGTTCTTC. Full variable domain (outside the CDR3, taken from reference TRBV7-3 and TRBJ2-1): GAGVSQTPSNKVTEKGKYVELRCDPISGHTALYWYRQSLGQGPEFLIYFQGTGAADDSGLPNDRFFAVRPEGSVSTLKIQRTERGDSAVYLCASSSTPSSYNEQFFGPGTRLTVL.

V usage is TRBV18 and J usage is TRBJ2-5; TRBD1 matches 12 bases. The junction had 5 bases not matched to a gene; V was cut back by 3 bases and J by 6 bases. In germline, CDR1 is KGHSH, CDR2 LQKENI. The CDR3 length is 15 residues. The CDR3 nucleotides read TGTGCCAGCTCACCGGGGACAGGGGGCTTTCAGACCCAGTACTTC. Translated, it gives CASSPGTGGFQTQYF.

The CDR3 DNA reads as TGTGCCAGCAGCTTAGTCACCTTGGGAAGCAATCAGCCCCAGCATTTT. Residues: CASSLVTLGSNQPQHF. J is TRBJ1-5 and V is TRBV7-2; D unresolved. Germline V gene sequence: CDR1 SGHTA, CDR2 FQGNSA. CDR3 length: 16 residues. The ends were cut back, 1 base at V and 1 base at J, with 11 bases in the middle.

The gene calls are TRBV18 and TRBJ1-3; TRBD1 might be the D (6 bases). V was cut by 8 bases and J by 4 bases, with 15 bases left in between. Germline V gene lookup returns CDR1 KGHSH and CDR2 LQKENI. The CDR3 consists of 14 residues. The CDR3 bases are TGTGCCAGCGCCACACAGGGAACAGGAAACACCATATATTTT. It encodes CASATQGTGNTIYF.

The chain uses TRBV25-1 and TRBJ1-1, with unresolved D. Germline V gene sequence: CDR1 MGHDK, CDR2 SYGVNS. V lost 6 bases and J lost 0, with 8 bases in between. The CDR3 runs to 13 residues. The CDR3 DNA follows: TGTGCCAGCAGCTACTCGCTGAACACTGAAGCTTTCTTT. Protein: CASSYSLNTEAFF.

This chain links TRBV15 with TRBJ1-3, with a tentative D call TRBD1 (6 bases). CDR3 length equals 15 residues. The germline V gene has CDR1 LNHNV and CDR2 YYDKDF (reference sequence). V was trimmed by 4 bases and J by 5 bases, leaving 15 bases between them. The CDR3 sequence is CATSTKTGSRNTIYF. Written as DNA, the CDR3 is TGTGCCACCAGCACCAAAACAGGGAGTCGAAACACCATATATTTT.

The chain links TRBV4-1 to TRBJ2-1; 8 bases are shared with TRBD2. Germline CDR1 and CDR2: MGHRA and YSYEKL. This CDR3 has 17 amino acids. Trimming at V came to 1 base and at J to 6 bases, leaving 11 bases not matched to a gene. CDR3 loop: CASSQVKLSGGPNEQFF. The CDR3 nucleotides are TGCGCCAGCAGCCAAGTCAAATTGAGCGGGGGACCCAATGAGCAGTTCTTC.

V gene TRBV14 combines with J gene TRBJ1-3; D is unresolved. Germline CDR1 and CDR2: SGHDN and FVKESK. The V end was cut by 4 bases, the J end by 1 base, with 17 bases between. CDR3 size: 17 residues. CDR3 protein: CASSPTTGLSSGNTIYF. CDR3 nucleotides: TGTGCCAGCAGCCCTACGACGGGATTGTCTTCTGGAAACACCATATATTTT. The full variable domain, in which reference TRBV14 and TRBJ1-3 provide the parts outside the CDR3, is EAGVTQFPSHSVIEKGQTVTLRCDPISGHDNLYWYRRVMGKEIKFLLHFVKESKQDESGMPNNRFLAERTGGTYSTLKVQPAELEDSGVYFCASSPTTGLSSGNTIYFGEGSWLTVV.

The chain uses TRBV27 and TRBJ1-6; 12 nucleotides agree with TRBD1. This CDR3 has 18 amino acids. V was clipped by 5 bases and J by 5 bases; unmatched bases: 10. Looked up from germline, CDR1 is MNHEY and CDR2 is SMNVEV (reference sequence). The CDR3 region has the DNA TGTGCCAGCAGTAACCGGGACAGGGGGCTGGGTGATAATTCACCCCTCCACTTT. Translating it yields CASSNRDRGLGDNSPLHF.